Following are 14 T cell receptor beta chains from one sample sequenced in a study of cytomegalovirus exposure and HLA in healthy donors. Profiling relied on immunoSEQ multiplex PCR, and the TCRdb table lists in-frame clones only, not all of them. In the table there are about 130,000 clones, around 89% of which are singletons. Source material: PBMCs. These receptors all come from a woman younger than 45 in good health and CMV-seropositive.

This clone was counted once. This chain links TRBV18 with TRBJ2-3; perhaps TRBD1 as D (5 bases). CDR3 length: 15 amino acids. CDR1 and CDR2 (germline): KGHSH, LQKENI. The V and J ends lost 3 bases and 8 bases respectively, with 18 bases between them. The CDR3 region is CASSPSGPTQGTQYF. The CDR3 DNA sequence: TGTGCCAGCTCACCTTCAGGCCCGACCCAGGGTACGCAGTATTTT. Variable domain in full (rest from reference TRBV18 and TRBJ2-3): NAGVMQNPRHLVRRRGQEARLRCSPMKGHSHVYWYRQLPEEGLKFMVYLQKENIIDESGMPKERFSAEFPKEGPSILRIQQVVRGDSAAYFCASSPSGPTQGTQYFGPGTRLTVL.

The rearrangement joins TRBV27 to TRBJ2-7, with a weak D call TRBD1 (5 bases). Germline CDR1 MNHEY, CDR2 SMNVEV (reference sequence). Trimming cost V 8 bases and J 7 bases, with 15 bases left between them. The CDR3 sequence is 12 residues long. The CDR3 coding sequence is TGTGCCAGCCCAAGGGGCAGATGGGAGCAGTACTTC. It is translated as CASPRGRWEQYF.

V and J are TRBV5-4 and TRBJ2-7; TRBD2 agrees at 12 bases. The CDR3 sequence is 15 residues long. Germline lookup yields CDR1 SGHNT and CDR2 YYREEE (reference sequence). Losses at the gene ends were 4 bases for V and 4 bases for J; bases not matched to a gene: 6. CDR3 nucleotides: TGTGCCAGCAGCACCCGGACTAGCGGGGTGTACGAGCAGTACTTC. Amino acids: CASSTRTSGVYEQYF.

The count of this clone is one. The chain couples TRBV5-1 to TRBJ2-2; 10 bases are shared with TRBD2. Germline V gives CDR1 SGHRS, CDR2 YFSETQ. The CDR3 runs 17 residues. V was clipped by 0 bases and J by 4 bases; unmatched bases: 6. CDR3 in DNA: TGCGCCAGCAGCTTGGAAAGGCTAGCGGGGGTCACCGGGGAGCTGTTTTTT. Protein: CASSLERLAGVTGELFF.

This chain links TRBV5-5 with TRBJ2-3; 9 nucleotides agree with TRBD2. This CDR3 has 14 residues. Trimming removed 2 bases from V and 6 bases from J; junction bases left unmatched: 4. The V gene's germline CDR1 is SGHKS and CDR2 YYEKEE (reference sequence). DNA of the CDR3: TGTGCCAGCAGCTTCAGGACTAGCGCGGATACGCAGTATTTT. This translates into CASSFRTSADTQYF. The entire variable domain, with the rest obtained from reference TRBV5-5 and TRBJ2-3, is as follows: DAGVTQSPTHLIKTRGQQVTLRCSPISGHKSVSWYQQVLGQGPQFIFQYYEKEERGRGNFPDRFSARQFPNYSSELNVNALLLGDSALYLCASSFRTSADTQYFGPGTRLTVL.

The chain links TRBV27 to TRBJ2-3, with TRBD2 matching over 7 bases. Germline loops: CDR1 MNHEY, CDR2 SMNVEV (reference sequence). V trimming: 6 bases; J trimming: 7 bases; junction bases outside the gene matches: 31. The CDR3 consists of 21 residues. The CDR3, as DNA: TGTGCCAGCAGCAAAATTGTCATCGCCCAACGCCCTCAAAGACTAGCCCATACGCAGTATTTT. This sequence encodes CASSKIVIAQRPQRLAHTQYF.

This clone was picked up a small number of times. CDR3 coding DNA: TGTGCCACCGGACAGGGCGAAGCTTTCTTT. Protein product: CATGQGEAFF. The chain carries TRBV6-1 and TRBJ1-1; TRBD1 agrees at 8 bases. The trim removed 10 bases at V and 8 bases at J, leaving 3 bases unmatched. This CDR3 region has 10 residues. The germline V gene has CDR1 MNHNS and CDR2 SASEGT.

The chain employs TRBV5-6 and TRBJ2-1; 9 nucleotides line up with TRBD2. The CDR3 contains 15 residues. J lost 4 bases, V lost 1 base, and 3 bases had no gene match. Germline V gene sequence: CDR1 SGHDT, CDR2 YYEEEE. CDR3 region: CASSLRLAGYNEQFF. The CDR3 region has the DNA TGTGCCAGCAGCTTGAGGCTAGCGGGATACAATGAGCAGTTCTTC.

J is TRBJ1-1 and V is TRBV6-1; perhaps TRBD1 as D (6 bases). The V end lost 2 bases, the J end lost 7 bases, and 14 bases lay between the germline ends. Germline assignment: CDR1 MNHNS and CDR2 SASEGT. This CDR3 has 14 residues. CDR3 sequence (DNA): TGTGCCAGCAGTGAATCCAGGGGTAGGGTTGAAGCTTTCTTT. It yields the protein CASSESRGRVEAFF.

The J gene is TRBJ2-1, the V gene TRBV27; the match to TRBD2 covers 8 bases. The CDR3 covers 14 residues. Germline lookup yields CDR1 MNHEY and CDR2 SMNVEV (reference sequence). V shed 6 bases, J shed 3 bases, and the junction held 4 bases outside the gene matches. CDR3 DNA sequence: TGTGCCAGCAGACTAGCGGTGAACTACAATGAGCAGTTCTTC. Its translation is CASRLAVNYNEQFF.

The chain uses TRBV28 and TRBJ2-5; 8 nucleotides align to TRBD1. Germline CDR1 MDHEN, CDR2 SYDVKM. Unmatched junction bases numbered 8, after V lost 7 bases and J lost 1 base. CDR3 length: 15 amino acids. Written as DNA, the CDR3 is TGTGCCAGCATCACAGCTGGGACAGGCCAAGAGACCCAGTACTTC. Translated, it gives CASITAGTGQETQYF.

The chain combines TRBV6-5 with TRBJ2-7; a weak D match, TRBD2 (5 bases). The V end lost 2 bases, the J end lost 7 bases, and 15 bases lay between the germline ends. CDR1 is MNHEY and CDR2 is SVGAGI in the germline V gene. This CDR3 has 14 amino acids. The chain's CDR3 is CASSYQDGLGEQYF. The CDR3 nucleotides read TGTGCCAGCAGTTACCAGGACGGACTGGGGGAGCAGTACTTC.

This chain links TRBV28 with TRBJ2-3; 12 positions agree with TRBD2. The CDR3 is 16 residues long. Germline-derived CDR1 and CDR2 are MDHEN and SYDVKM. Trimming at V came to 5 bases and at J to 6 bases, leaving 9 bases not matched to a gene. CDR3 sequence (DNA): TGTGCCAGCAGTGGGTCACTAGCGGGGGGAGGGGATACGCAGTATTTT. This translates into CASSGSLAGGGDTQYF.

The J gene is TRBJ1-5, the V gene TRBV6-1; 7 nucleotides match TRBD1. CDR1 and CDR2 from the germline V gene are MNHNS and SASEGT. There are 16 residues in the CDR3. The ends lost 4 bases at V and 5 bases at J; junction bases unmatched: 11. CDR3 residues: CASSVAGQLIHQPQHF. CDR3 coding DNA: TGTGCCAGCAGTGTAGCGGGACAGCTAATCCATCAGCCCCAGCATTTT.